This passage covers 14 T cell receptor beta chains from one sample sequenced in a study of beta chain features in type 1 diabetes. All of the isolated RNA was reverse transcribed, so expressed TCRB transcripts were sequenced. TCRdb's copy holds only in-frame clones and misses some; the assay was immunoSEQ multiplex PCR. The data show 900,000 or so clones, about 17% seen once. Sample: naive CD4+ T cells from blood. These receptors all come from a woman aged 18-30 years in good health.

The table lists this clone with a few counts. The chain recombines TRBV5-1 with TRBJ2-5; D is possibly TRBD1 (6 bases). The CDR3 has 13 residues. V was cut by 2 bases and J by 6 bases, with 11 bases left in between. CDR1 is SGHRS, CDR2 YFSETQ, per germline. CDR3 loop: CASSLSGVKTQYF. CDR3 DNA: TGCGCCAGCAGCTTATCAGGGGTAAAGACCCAGTACTTC.

Note on this clone: This sample includes further DNA sequences coding for the same CDR3. J is TRBJ2-3 and V is TRBV5-6, with no clear D. Trimming pared 1 base from V and 2 bases from J, leaving 2 bases between. The CDR3 length is 12 residues. The germline CDR1 and CDR2 sequences are SGHDT and YYEEEE. This CDR3 reads CASSLFTDTQYF. In nucleotides, the CDR3 is TGTGCCAGCAGCTTGTTCACAGATACGCAGTATTTT.

The V gene is TRBV6-4, the J gene TRBJ2-1; unclear D gene. This CDR3 has 16 amino acids. Trimming left V 4 bases short and J 0 bases short, with 13 bases between. Germline V gene lookup returns CDR1 MRHNA and CDR2 SNTAGT. The CDR3: CASSVSISSSYNEQFF. CDR3 sequence (DNA): TGTGCCAGCAGTGTTTCGATCTCAAGCTCCTACAATGAGCAGTTCTTC.

There are a few counts of this clone. The chain uses TRBV4-1 and TRBJ2-7, with 9 bases matching TRBD1. V shed 2 bases and J 4 bases; nucleotides not matched to a gene: 9. The CDR3 spans 16 residues. The germline V gene has CDR1 MGHRA and CDR2 YSYEKL. The DNA of the CDR3 is TGCGCCAGCAGCCAAACCCAACAGGGGGCCTTTTACGAGCAGTACTTC. This translates into CASSQTQQGAFYEQYF.

This clone was counted only a few times. The J gene is TRBJ2-1, the V gene TRBV5-1; D is uncertain. The CDR3 totals 14 residues. From germline, CDR1 is SGHRS and CDR2 YFSETQ. The V end was cut by 4 bases, the J end by 4 bases, with 12 bases between. In DNA form, the CDR3 reads TGCGCCAGCAGCCCAACCAAACCTTACAATGAGCAGTTCTTC. Translated, it gives CASSPTKPYNEQFF.

This clone was seen a handful of times. This rearrangement joins TRBV5-1 to TRBJ1-1; D is uncertain. Deletions cut 0 bases from V and 6 bases from J, with 15 bases between. Germline loops: CDR1 SGHRS, CDR2 YFSETQ. This CDR3 is built from 15 residues. CDR3 amino acids: CASSLVVAPQSEAFF. The DNA for the CDR3 is TGCGCCAGCAGCTTGGTGGTGGCCCCCCAGTCTGAAGCTTTCTTT.

Only a few counts were recorded for this clone. The chain couples TRBV7-2 to TRBJ2-3, with D unresolved. Germline V lookup: CDR1 SGHTA, CDR2 FQGNSA. V lost 6 bases and J 1 base, leaving 5 bases between the germline ends. The length of the CDR3 is 12 residues. The CDR3 protein is CASREGTDTQYF. The CDR3, as DNA: TGTGCCAGCAGAGAGGGCACAGATACGCAGTATTTT.

This rearrangement joins TRBV7-2 to TRBJ2-7; 7 bases map to TRBD1. This CDR3 has 19 amino acids. Germline CDR1 SGHTA, CDR2 FQGNSA. After removal of 2 bases from V and 0 bases from J, the junction contained 16 bases not matched to a gene. The CDR3 loop is CASSLWDSGSHGHSYEQYF. CDR3 DNA: TGTGCCAGCAGCTTATGGGACAGCGGTTCTCATGGCCACTCCTACGAGCAGTACTTC.

V is TRBV27 and J is TRBJ2-1; 7 bases align to TRBD2. The CDR3 totals 15 residues. Germline lookup yields CDR1 MNHEY and CDR2 SMNVEV (reference sequence). V lost 5 bases and J lost 0; bases outside the gene matches: 4. The CDR3 DNA follows: TGTGCCAGCAGTCCAAGGACTAGCTCCTACAATGAGCAGTTCTTC. This sequence encodes CASSPRTSSYNEQFF.

This sequence joins TRBV27 and TRBJ2-7; D might be TRBD1 or TRBD2, each matching 5 bases. Trimming left V 3 bases short and J 3 bases short, with 15 bases between. Germline CDR1 and CDR2: MNHEY and SMNVEV (reference sequence). The CDR3 contains 15 residues. The CDR3 DNA follows: TGTGCCAGCAGTTTTGGGGACGGAGAGGGCTACGAGCAGTACTTC. This encodes CASSFGDGEGYEQYF.

This chain links TRBV9 with TRBJ2-7, with 7 bases aligning to TRBD1. J was trimmed by 3 bases and V by 4 bases; bases with no gene match: 13. This CDR3 spans 16 amino acids. Germline V lookup: CDR1 SGDLS, CDR2 YYNGEE. The DNA for the CDR3 is TGTGCCAGCAGCCGTACCGAGAGACAGGGTAGCTACGAGCAGTACTTC. Translating gives CASSRTERQGSYEQYF.

The rearrangement joins TRBV29-1 to TRBJ2-5; D assignment may be TRBD1 or TRBD2 (5 bases each). CDR3 size: 12 residues. Germline CDR1 and CDR2: SQVTM and ANQGSEA. Trimming pared 6 bases from V and 3 bases from J, leaving 11 bases between. Here the CDR3 reads CSVLRGEETQYF. The CDR3 DNA reads TGCAGCGTGCTCCGGGGCGAAGAGACCCAGTACTTC.

This clone was detected only a few times. The rearrangement links TRBV6-5 to TRBJ1-2, with D unclear. V was pared by 5 bases and J by 5 bases, with 9 bases between. Germline V lookup: CDR1 MNHEY, CDR2 SVGAGI. CDR3 length: 12 residues. CDR3 sequence (DNA): TGTGCCAGCAGTCGGGAAGGGTATGGCTACACCTTC. Its protein product is CASSREGYGYTF.

The V gene is TRBV5-4, the J gene TRBJ1-1; weak D call: TRBD1 (5 bases). The V end lost 6 bases, the J end lost 3 bases, and 18 bases lay between the germline ends. Per the germline V gene, CDR1 is SGHNT and CDR2 is YYREEE (reference sequence). The CDR3 contains 15 residues. The CDR3 DNA follows: TGTGCCAGCACCTCTTCCCCGACAGTTTACACTGAAGCTTTCTTT. Its protein is CASTSSPTVYTEAFF.